This is a list of T cell receptor beta chains from one sample in a study of cytomegalovirus exposure and HLA in healthy donors. TCRdb keeps only in-frame clones here, not all; method: immunoSEQ multiplex PCR. The sample lists around 31,000 clones, around nine tenths seen once, with around 3% in the top ten. Sequences were obtained from PBMCs. The receptors were sampled from a boy aged 5-17 years in good health and CMV-seronegative. Both conserved end residues are part of each CDR3. The D gene is left open where the match is weak. Clone size appears in some rows only: once, few, many, or a class for an expanded clone.

D: TRBD1; J: TRBJ2-3; size: NA; V: TRBV6-5; DNA: TGTGCCAGCAGCTCTGGGACAGGGGGCACAGATACGCAGTATTTT; CDR3: CASSSGTGGTDTQYF
D: TRBD1; J: TRBJ2-7; size: NA; V: TRBV7-9; DNA: TGTGCCAGCATTCCGCCGGGACAGGGCTTCTACGAGCAGTACTTC; CDR3: CASIPPGQGFYEQYF
D: NA; J: TRBJ2-3; size: NA; V: TRBV9; DNA: TGTGCCAGCAGCGCCAGGGGTTCGAGGAGCACAGATACGCAGTATTTT; CDR3: CASSARGSRSTDTQYF
D: NA; J: TRBJ2-2; size: NA; V: TRBV5-6; DNA: TGTGCCAGCAGCTTGCGACTCGATACAGGGCCCAACGGGGAGCTGTTTTTT; CDR3: CASSLRLDTGPNGELFF
D: NA; J: TRBJ1-1; size: NA; V: TRBV7-2; DNA: TGTGCCAGCAGCTTAGTACAGGTGAACACTGAAGCTTTCTTT; CDR3: CASSLVQVNTEAFF
D: TRBD2; J: TRBJ2-3; size: NA; V: TRBV2; DNA: TGTGCCAGCAGAGAGCCGGGACTAGCGGGCGGCACAGATACGCAGTATTTT; CDR3: CASREPGLAGGTDTQYF
D: NA; J: TRBJ2-2; size: NA; V: TRBV18; DNA: TGTGCCAGCTCACCTTTAACAGGGAATACCGGGGAGCTGTTTTTT; CDR3: CASSPLTGNTGELFF
D: NA; J: TRBJ1-2; size: NA; V: TRBV6-5; DNA: TGTGCCAGCAGTTACTCATTGGAGGCGCACTATGGCTACACCTTC; CDR3: CASSYSLEAHYGYTF
D: TRBD2; J: TRBJ2-5; size: NA; V: TRBV7-6; DNA: TGTGCCAGCAGCTTAGCGGGACTAGCGGGGGGGCAAGAGACCCAGTACTTC; CDR3: CASSLAGLAGGQETQYF
D: TRBD1; J: TRBJ1-5; size: NA; V: TRBV6-1; DNA: TGTGCCAGCAGTGAGGAACAGGGGCGGCAGCCCCAGCATTTT; CDR3: CASSEEQGRQPQHF
D: TRBD2; J: TRBJ2-1; size: NA; V: TRBV5-1; DNA: TGCGCCAGCAGTCCAGGTAACAGCGGGGGTGTTAATGAGCAGTTCTTC; CDR3: CASSPGNSGGVNEQFF
D: NA; J: TRBJ2-2; size: NA; V: TRBV5-6; DNA: TGTGCCAGCAGCTTCTGGGCGAACGGGGAGCTGTTTTTT; CDR3: CASSFWANGELFF
D: NA; J: TRBJ2-2; size: NA; V: TRBV4-1; DNA: TGCGCCAGCAAGAAAGTACTAACGAACACCGGGGAGCTGTTTTTT; CDR3: CASKKVLTNTGELFF
D: NA; J: TRBJ1-3; size: few; V: TRBV5-1; DNA: TGCGCCAGCAGGTCTACAGGGACCTCTGGAAACACCATATATTTT; CDR3: CASRSTGTSGNTIYF
D: TRBD1; J: TRBJ1-1; size: NA; V: TRBV4-1; DNA: TGCGCCAGCAGCCCCAGCCCGGGACAGTTGAACACTGAAGCTTTCTTT; CDR3: CASSPSPGQLNTEAFF
D: TRBD2; J: TRBJ2-5; size: NA; V: TRBV5-4; DNA: TGTGCCAGCAGCTTGGTCGGGGGGACAGAGACCCAGTACTTC; CDR3: CASSLVGGTETQYF
D: TRBD2; J: TRBJ2-1; size: NA; V: TRBV5-8; DNA: TGTGCCAGCCGAACCTTTAGGCGGGGGGGCTCGGCTGAGCAGTTCTTC; CDR3: CASRTFRRGGSAEQFF
D: NA; J: TRBJ2-3; size: NA; V: TRBV19; DNA: TGTGCCAGTAGTATATGGCCATCATCGGATACGCAGTATTTT; CDR3: CASSIWPSSDTQYF
D: NA; J: TRBJ1-1; size: NA; V: TRBV18; DNA: TGTGCCAGCTCATTACAATTAAACACTGAAGCTTTCTTT; CDR3: CASSLQLNTEAFF
D: TRBD1; J: TRBJ1-4; size: NA; V: TRBV2; DNA: TGTGCCAGCATAGGACAGGGGCACAGTAATGAAAAACTGTTTTTT; CDR3: CASIGQGHSNEKLFF
D: NA; J: TRBJ2-3; size: NA; V: TRBV5-8; DNA: TGTGCCAGCAGCCTTCCAGATACGCAGTATTTT; CDR3: CASSLPDTQYF
D: TRBD1; J: TRBJ1-1; size: NA; V: TRBV5-4; DNA: TGTGCCAGCAGCCCCCGGGACAGGGGAGGAGAAGCTTTCTTT; CDR3: CASSPRDRGGEAFF
D: NA; J: TRBJ2-3; size: NA; V: TRBV7-9; DNA: TGTGCCAGCAGCTTGATTTCGGGTTTTAAGATAGATACGCAGTATTTT; CDR3: CASSLISGFKIDTQYF
D: NA; J: TRBJ2-3; size: NA; V: TRBV19; DNA: TGTGCCAGTAGTGCCCGGTTACCTAGCACAGATACGCAGTATTTT; CDR3: CASSARLPSTDTQYF
D: TRBD1; J: TRBJ2-1; size: NA; V: TRBV7-8; DNA: TGTGCCAGCAGCTTACAACGATTAAGGGGGCATGAGCAGTTCTTC; CDR3: CASSLQRLRGHEQFF
D: NA; J: TRBJ1-5; size: few; V: TRBV10-3; DNA: TGTGCCATCAGTGAGAACAGGGATAGTCAGCATTTT; CDR3: CAISENRDSQHF